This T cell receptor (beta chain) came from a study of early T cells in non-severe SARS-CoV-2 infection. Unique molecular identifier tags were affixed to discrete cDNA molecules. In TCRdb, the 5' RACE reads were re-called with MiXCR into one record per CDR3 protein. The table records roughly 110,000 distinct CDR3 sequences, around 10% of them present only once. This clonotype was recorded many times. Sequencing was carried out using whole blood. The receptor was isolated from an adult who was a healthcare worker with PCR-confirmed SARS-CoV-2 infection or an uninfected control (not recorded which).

CDR3 region: CASQAGDTTNEKLFF. In DNA form, the CDR3 reads TGTGCCTCCCAGGCGGGGGACACAACTAATGAAAAACTGTTTTTT. The V and J genes are TRBV2 and TRBJ1-4; possible D gene TRBD1, 6 bases. CDR3 size: 15 residues. V was shortened by 11 bases and J by 0 bases, with 16 bases between the two germline ends. Per germline, CDR1 SNHLY and CDR2 FYNNEI.